The T cell receptor (beta chain) under discussion was sequenced for a study of blood T cell repertoires in COVID-19. The data were produced by immunoSEQ multiplex PCR, yet TCRdb's version contains in-frame clones alone and is incomplete. The sample has about 92,000 clones; more than 80% are singletons. CDR3 length: 14 residues. From germline, CDR1 is MNHEY and CDR2 SMNVEV (reference sequence). V gave up 8 bases and J gave up 3 bases; unmatched junction bases: 10. The sequenced sample was peripheral blood. This chain joins TRBV27 and TRBJ2-7; 7 bases are a match to TRBD2. This sequence was found in a woman in her 70s with acute or convalescent COVID-19. This chain's CDR3 is CASGRGAPNYEQYF. For the CDR3, the DNA is TGTGCCAGCGGGAGGGGCGCTCCGAACTACGAGCAGTACTTC.